What follows describes a single TCR beta chain. Authors' methods: Reference gene primer amplification gave nucleated cell count estimates. Libraries were prepared by immunoSEQ multiplex PCR; TCRdb keeps only in-frame clonotypes and omits some of them. V and J calls and clone size are given by that table; D and trimming were obtained from the DNA. The sample yields 400,000 or so clones, more than 70% seen once. The V gene's germline CDR1 is SGHAT and CDR2 FQNNGV. Losses at the gene ends were 5 bases for V and 4 bases for J; bases not matched to a gene: 7. The CDR3 covers 14 residues. This sample stems from a study of blood T cell repertoires in COVID-19.

The material sequenced was PBMCs or T cells enriched from blood (not recorded which). This chain uses TRBV11-2 with TRBJ2-7, with TRBD2 matching 8 bases. The clonotype was recovered from a man in his forties or fifties in a cohort exposed to, infected with or recovered from COVID-19 (not recorded which). The CDR3 sequence: CASSTGSGSYEQYF. CDR3 coding DNA: TGTGCCAGCAGCACCGGGAGCGGGAGTTACGAGCAGTACTTC.